This TCR beta chain is from a study of control samples from healthy donors and cancer patients (dated by TCRdb to the early 2020s). Trimming takes 1 base from V and 7 bases from J, and the germline ends sit 7 bases apart. Reading from cysteine to phenylalanine, the CDR3 counts 13 amino acids. Only the CDR3 DNA is retained, 39 bases long and in frame from the first base. From a lookup of the germline V gene, CDR1 and CDR2 are SGHVS and FQNEAQ. Library preparation was by the immunoSEQ multiplex PCR assay. This immuneACCESS table, as held by TCRdb, lists in-frame sequences with V and J called but not all clones. Of the missing ones, under half trace to an unresolved V gene in checked studies; the others have no known cause. Across this sample there are approximately 160,000 clones, with more than 85% seen only once. 2% of the sample lies in the top ten. As concerns this clone: This receptor's antigen is unknown. No much larger clone is present one base from it, and per-base qualities are unavailable.

The sequencing sample was made of blood. Recombination connected TRBV7-8 to TRBJ2-2, with no D gene named confidently. The TCR was taken from a woman in her forties in good health. The CDR3 in this case is CASSLGAHGELFF. The sequence in DNA is TGTGCCAGCAGCTTAGGGGCACACGGGGAGCTGTTTTTT.